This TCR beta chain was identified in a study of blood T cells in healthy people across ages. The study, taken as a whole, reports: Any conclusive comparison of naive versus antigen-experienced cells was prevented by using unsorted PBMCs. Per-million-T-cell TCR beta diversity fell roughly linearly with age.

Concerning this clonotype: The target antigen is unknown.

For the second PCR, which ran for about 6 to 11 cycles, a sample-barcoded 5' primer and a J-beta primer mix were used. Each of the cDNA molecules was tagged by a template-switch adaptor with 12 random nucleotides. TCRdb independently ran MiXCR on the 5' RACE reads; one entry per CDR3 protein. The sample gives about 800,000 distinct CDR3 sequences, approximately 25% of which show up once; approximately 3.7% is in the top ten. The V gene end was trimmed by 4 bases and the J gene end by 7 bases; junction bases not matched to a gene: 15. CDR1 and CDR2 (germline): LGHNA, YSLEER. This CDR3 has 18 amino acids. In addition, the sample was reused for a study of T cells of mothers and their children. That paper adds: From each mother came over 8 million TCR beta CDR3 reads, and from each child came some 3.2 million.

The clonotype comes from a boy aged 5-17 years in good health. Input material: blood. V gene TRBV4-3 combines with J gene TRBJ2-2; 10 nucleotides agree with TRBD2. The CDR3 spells CASSPHKGLAGEFGELFF. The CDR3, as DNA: TGCGCCAGCAGCCCCCACAAGGGTCTAGCGGGAGAGTTCGGGGAGCTGTTTTTT.